This section outlines one TCR beta chain sequence together with its context. Antigen unknown. V was shortened by 2 bases and J by 7 bases, with 15 bases between the two germline ends. Germline values: CDR1 MDHEN, CDR2 SYDVKM. CDR3 length: 15 amino acids. The data stem from a study of persistence of HIV-infected CD4 T cells. Findings of the study overall: TCRbeta richness was lower in CMV- and Gag-responding cells than in anti-CD3/anti-CD28-responding cells.

This nonspecific control used anti-CD3/anti-CD28 bead stimulation of CD4+ T cells. Sorting selected CD4+ T cells upregulating both CD40 ligand and CD69. This was the immunoSEQ version 4 assay in survey mode. Data came from immunoSEQ multiplex PCR; TCRdb stores just in-frame clones and leaves some out. Among more than 30,000 clones, approximately 90% were seen once, and the ten largest hold 1.3%. This specimen consisted of CD4+ T cells sorted from PBMCs after roughly 19-hour stimulation, obtained from a patient who received antiretroviral therapy. The J gene is TRBJ2-1, the V gene TRBV28, with D possibly matching TRBD1 (6 bases). The TCR comes from an adult man with HIV who was CMV-seropositive. CDR3 sequence (DNA): TGTGCCAGCAGTTTAGAGTACAGTAGGGGGAATGAGCAGTTCTTC. Its protein is CASSLEYSRGNEQFF.